The next 25 T cell receptor beta chains were all read from a single sample in a study of blood T cells in healthy people across ages. The second PCR ran about 7 to 12 cycles with a sample-barcoded 5' primer and J-beta primers. Each CDR3 protein gets one entry after TCRdb re-called the 5' RACE reads with MiXCR. The sample has 700,000 or so distinct CDR3 sequences; roughly two fifths are singletons. Sequencing was performed on blood. The receptors stem from a man older than 75 in good health.

This clonotype was detected once. A much larger clone lies one base from this, so it may be a read error. The chain joins TRBV6-2 or TRBV6-3 to TRBJ2-3; D unclear. The CDR3 totals 17 residues. Germline V gene lookup returns CDR1 MNHEY and CDR2 SVGEGT. CDR3 sequence reads: CASNYNRWAPSTDTQYF. CDR3 sequence (DNA): TGTGCCAGCAATTACAACCGGTGGGCTCCTAGCACAGATACGCAGTATTTT.

The sample holds a few counts of this clonotype. The chain employs TRBV28 and TRBJ2-7; tentative D call: TRBD2 (5 bases). This CDR3 is built from 15 residues. V shed 5 bases and J shed 4 bases, with 18 bases lying between them. The germline gives CDR1 MDHEN, CDR2 SYDVKM. The CDR3: CASSPQAPGSYEQYF. For the CDR3, the DNA is TGTGCCAGCAGTCCCCAGGCGCCGGGGTCGTACGAGCAGTACTTC.

This sequence joins TRBV20-1 and TRBJ2-5; 9 bases agree with TRBD2. Per the germline V gene, CDR1 is DFQATT and CDR2 is SNEGSKA (reference sequence). This CDR3 spans 14 amino acids. Germline trimming cut 1 base from V and 11 bases from J; bases unmatched to any gene: 11. The DNA of the CDR3 is TGCAGTGCTAGAGGAGGGACTAGCTCTAGGGAGCAGTACTTC. The encoded protein is CSARGGTSSREQYF.

This chain uses TRBV6-2 or TRBV6-3 with TRBJ1-3; D may be TRBD1 (5 bases). The CDR3 sequence is 15 residues long. CDR1 is MNHEY, CDR2 SVGEGT, per germline. Trimming took 4 bases from V and 10 from J, leaving 20 bases between them. DNA for the CDR3: TGTGCCAGCAGTTCGCGAGACAGCGGCGGGTCGACCATATATTTT. Translated: CASSSRDSGGSTIYF.

The chain employs TRBV9 and TRBJ2-3, with 9 bases that match TRBD2. V was clipped by 2 bases and J by 0 bases; unmatched bases: 7. The CDR3 extends over 17 amino acids. From germline, CDR1 is SGDLS and CDR2 YYNGEE. CDR3 sequence reads: CASSVGLAGISTDTQYF. CDR3 nucleotide sequence: TGTGCCAGCAGCGTCGGGCTAGCGGGGATTAGCACAGATACGCAGTATTTT. The variable domain in full, completed from reference TRBV9 and TRBJ2-3, reads DSGVTQTPKHLITATGQRVTLRCSPRSGDLSVYWYQQSLDQGLQFLIQYYNGEERAKGNILERFSAQQFPDLHSELNLSSLELGDSALYFCASSVGLAGISTDTQYFGPGTRLTVL.

This clonotype was seen a few times. The chain employs TRBV4-3 and TRBJ1-3; D call uncertain. Germline CDR1 is LGHNA and CDR2 is YSLEER. The V gene lost 1 base and the J gene lost 0 bases, with 10 bases spanning the gap. The CDR3 extends over 16 amino acids. The CDR3 DNA reads as TGCGCCAGCAGCCAAGCGGGTCGTAGCTCTGGAAACACCATATATTTT. Translation: CASSQAGRSSGNTIYF.

This clonotype was counted a few times. The chain carries TRBV20-1 and TRBJ1-1; no firm D call. This CDR3 comprises 14 residues. The germline V and J ends were trimmed by 3 bases and 0 bases, with 11 bases remaining between them. Germline CDR1 and CDR2: DFQATT and SNEGSKA (reference sequence). The CDR3 reads CSASSQFMNTEAFF. The CDR3, as DNA: TGCAGTGCTAGTAGTCAGTTTATGAACACTGAAGCTTTCTTT.

The rearrangement links TRBV20-1 to TRBJ2-2; tentative D call: TRBD2 (6 bases). With 3 bases removed from V and 5 bases from J, the gap between germline ends came to 13 bases. The CDR3 extends over 14 amino acids. Looked up from germline, CDR1 is DFQATT and CDR2 is SNEGSKA (reference sequence). CDR3 sequence: CSARFQGGTGELFF. The DNA of the CDR3 is TGCAGTGCTAGGTTCCAGGGAGGTACCGGGGAGCTGTTTTTT.

V gene TRBV5-1 combines with J gene TRBJ1-5; 7 bases map to TRBD1. CDR3 length: 15 amino acids. Trimming cost V 1 base and J 2 bases; bases outside gene matches: 3. The germline gives CDR1 SGHRS, CDR2 YFSETQ. This chain's CDR3 is CASSLTGAGNQPQHF. The CDR3, as DNA: TGCGCCAGCAGCTTGACAGGGGCTGGCAATCAGCCCCAGCATTTT.

The chain carries TRBV20-1 and TRBJ2-1, with TRBD2 matching 12 bases. After removal of 6 bases from V and 6 bases from J, the junction contained 12 bases not matched to a gene. The length of the CDR3 is 16 residues. CDR1 is DFQATT, CDR2 SNEGSKA, per germline (reference sequence). CDR3 sequence reads: CSATGLAGGVRNEQFF. The CDR3 DNA reads as TGCAGTGCAACCGGCCTAGCGGGAGGGGTGCGCAATGAGCAGTTCTTC.

At least ten counts were recorded for this clonotype. The rearrangement joins TRBV5-6 to TRBJ2-7; 7 bases are a match to TRBD1. Trimming took 5 bases from V and 3 from J; bases not matched to a gene: 8. The length of the CDR3 is 14 residues. Germline assignment: CDR1 SGHDT and CDR2 YYEEEE. CDR3: CASRLRDSYYEQYF. CDR3 nucleotide sequence: TGTGCCAGCAGGTTAAGGGACAGCTACTACGAGCAGTACTTC.

This clonotype was detected only a few times. This chain uses TRBV20-1 with TRBJ1-1; D uncertain. The V end was cut by 7 bases, the J end by 0 bases, with 15 bases between. This CDR3 has 14 amino acids. Germline V lookup: CDR1 DFQATT, CDR2 SNEGSKA (reference sequence). CDR3 sequence: CSVNPDGLNTEAFF. CDR3 DNA: TGCAGTGTCAATCCAGACGGCTTGAACACTGAAGCTTTCTTT.

This clonotype was counted between two and nine times. The chain recombines TRBV20-1 with TRBJ1-2; no definite D call. The V and J ends lost 3 bases and 4 bases respectively, with 9 bases between them. Germline assignment: CDR1 DFQATT and CDR2 SNEGSKA (reference sequence). The CDR3 runs 12 residues. The CDR3 sequence is CSASSGGYGYTF. CDR3 DNA sequence: TGCAGTGCTAGTAGCGGTGGCTATGGCTACACCTTC.

The CDR3 DNA sequence: TGCGCCAGCAGCCAAGAACCGGGACTAGCGGGGGGCTACGAGCAGTACTTC. This gives the protein CASSQEPGLAGGYEQYF. The J gene is TRBJ2-7, the V gene TRBV4-1; 15 bases fit TRBD2. Germline V gene sequence: CDR1 MGHRA, CDR2 YSYEKL. The CDR3 loop spans 17 amino acids. V lost 0 bases to trimming and J lost 3 bases; unmatched junction nucleotides: 3.

This clonotype was seen more than once but under ten times. The chain combines TRBV2 with TRBJ1-4, with D hard to call. The CDR3 runs to 13 residues. Germline V lookup: CDR1 SNHLY, CDR2 FYNNEI. V lost 7 bases and J 4 bases, leaving 10 bases between the germline ends. DNA for the CDR3: TGTGCCAGCAACCCCGGGGTTAATGAAAAACTGTTTTTT. Residues: CASNPGVNEKLFF.

The V gene is TRBV6-2 or TRBV6-3, the J gene TRBJ1-2; D gene uncertain. The CDR3 extends over 11 amino acids. Trimming stripped 4 bases from V and 6 bases from J, with 6 bases between. CDR1 MNHEY and CDR2 SVGEGT come from the germline V gene. The CDR3 bases are TGTGCCAGCAGTTTTTTTAATGGCTACACCTTC. Protein product: CASSFFNGYTF.

The chain is built from TRBV20-1 and TRBJ1-4; no definite D call. This CDR3 contains 12 residues. V lost 0 bases and J lost 7, with 6 bases in between. CDR1 and CDR2 (germline): DFQATT, SNEGSKA (reference sequence). The CDR3 DNA reads TGCAGTGCTAGAGATCAGAGTGAAAAACTGTTTTTT. Protein: CSARDQSEKLFF.

The genes are TRBV7-2 and TRBJ2-7; D is tentatively TRBD1 or TRBD2 (5 bases each). Between the trimmed V and J ends, which lost 3 bases and 6 bases, there was a span of 12 bases. Germline CDR1 and CDR2: SGHTA and FQGNSA. This CDR3 is built from 13 residues. CDR3 DNA sequence: TGTGCCAGCAGCTTCGAAACGGGGCGCGAGCAGTACTTC. Translated, it gives CASSFETGREQYF.

This clonotype showed up just a few times. This rearrangement joins TRBV6-2 or TRBV6-3 to TRBJ1-1, with 7 bases lining up with TRBD1. The V gene end was trimmed by 4 bases and the J gene end by 4 bases; junction bases not matched to a gene: 9. Germline values: CDR1 MNHEY, CDR2 SVGEGT. The CDR3 extends over 15 amino acids. CDR3 sequence reads: CASSSGRQGGTEAFF. The CDR3 region has the DNA TGTGCCAGCAGTTCCGGGAGACAGGGTGGCACTGAAGCTTTCTTT.

This clonotype showed up many times. The CDR3 sequence is CASRFPGGGGYYEQYF. The CDR3 DNA is TGTGCCAGCAGGTTCCCTGGCGGGGGGGGGTATTACGAGCAGTACTTC. This sequence joins TRBV7-2 and TRBJ2-7; 9 bases are shared with TRBD2. This CDR3 spans 16 amino acids. Germline assignment: CDR1 SGHTA and CDR2 FQGNSA. V shed 6 bases and J 4 bases; nucleotides not matched to a gene: 13. The whole variable domain, filled in from reference TRBV7-2 and TRBJ2-7, reads GAGVSQSPSNKVTEKGKDVELRCDPISGHTALYWYRQSLGQGLEFLIYFQGNSAPDKSGLPSDRFSAERTGGSVSTLTIQRTQQEDSAVYLCASRFPGGGGYYEQYFGPGTRLTVT.

This chain uses TRBV11-2 with TRBJ2-7, with D unresolved. The CDR3 loop spans 14 amino acids. Trimming took off 1 base at V and 3 bases at J, with 10 bases between the two ends. Germline V gene lookup returns CDR1 SGHAT and CDR2 FQNNGV. DNA of the CDR3: TGTGCCAGCAGCTTAGCCCAGGTCCGCTACGAGCAGTACTTC. Translating it yields CASSLAQVRYEQYF. The variable domain in full, with the rest retrieved from reference TRBV11-2 and TRBJ2-7, is EAGVAQSPRYKIIEKRQSVAFWCNPISGHATLYWYQQILGQGPKLLIQFQNNGVVDDSQLPKDRFSAERLKGVDSTLKIQPAKLEDSAVYLCASSLAQVRYEQYFGPGTRLTVT.

V gene TRBV6-5 combines with J gene TRBJ2-1; TRBD1 or TRBD2 may be the D gene (5 bases each). Germline V gene data show CDR1 as MNHEY and CDR2 as SVGAGI. Trimming removed 6 bases at V and 4 bases at J, with 13 bases between. CDR3 length equals 14 residues. The CDR3 nucleotides read TGTGCCAGCAGCCGACGGGGACGGTACAATGAGCAGTTCTTC. Its translation is CASSRRGRYNEQFF.

This rearrangement joins TRBV6-1 to TRBJ1-2; the D is unclear. The CDR3 runs to 16 residues. Germline lookup yields CDR1 MNHNS and CDR2 SASEGT. The V gene lost 2 bases and the J gene lost 1 base, with 14 bases spanning the gap. This CDR3 is CASSERSGGNNYGYTF. The CDR3 nucleotides read TGTGCCAGCAGTGAAAGGTCGGGTGGGAATAACTATGGCTACACCTTC.

This clonotype was observed a single time. The chain has TRBV24-1 and TRBJ2-3, with D unresolved. Germline lookup yields CDR1 KGHDR and CDR2 SFDVKD. The V end lost 5 bases, the J end lost 2 bases, and 10 bases lay between the germline ends. The CDR3 is made up of 14 amino acids. CDR3 amino acids: CATSGAAVTDTQYF. The CDR3 nucleotides are TGTGCCACCAGTGGCGCCGCTGTCACAGATACGCAGTATTTT.

This clonotype has only a few counts. The chain uses TRBV4-2 and TRBJ1-2, with TRBD1 identical over 7 bases. This CDR3 has 15 residues. The germline V gene has CDR1 LGHNA and CDR2 YNFKEQ. With 1 base clipped from V and 7 bases from J, the junction kept 9 bases outside the gene matches. The CDR3 nucleotides read TGTGCCAGCAGCCAAGGCGACAGGGCTCTCTCTGGCTACACCTTC. Translation: CASSQGDRALSGYTF.